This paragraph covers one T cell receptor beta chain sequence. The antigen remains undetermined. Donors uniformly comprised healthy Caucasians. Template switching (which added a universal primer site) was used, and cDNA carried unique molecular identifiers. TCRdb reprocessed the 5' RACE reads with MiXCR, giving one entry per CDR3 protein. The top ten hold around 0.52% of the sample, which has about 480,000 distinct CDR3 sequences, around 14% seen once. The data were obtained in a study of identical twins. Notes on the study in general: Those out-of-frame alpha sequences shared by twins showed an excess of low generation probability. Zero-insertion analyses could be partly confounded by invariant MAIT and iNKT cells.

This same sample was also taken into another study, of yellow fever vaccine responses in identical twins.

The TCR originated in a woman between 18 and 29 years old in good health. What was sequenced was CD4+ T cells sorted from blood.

This CDR3 is CASSRTASDSNQPQHF. In DNA, the CDR3 is TGCGCCAGCAGCCGTACAGCTTCCGATAGCAATCAGCCCCAGCATTTT. V and J are TRBV4-3 and TRBJ1-5; no clear D gene. Trimming removed 4 bases from V and 0 bases from J, with 13 bases in between. This CDR3 has 16 amino acids. CDR1 LGHNA and CDR2 YSLEER come from the germline V gene.